This T cell receptor (beta chain) was recorded in a study of tissue T cells after allogeneic stem cell transplantation. Sequenced by immunoSEQ multiplex PCR; TCRdb stores in-frame clones only, minus some. The profile shows fewer than 5,500 clones, around 43% of them singletons. Time point here: mouse harvest day 14 after allogeneic transplant. Mouse grafts combined 10^7 T-cell-depleted bone marrow cells with 10^6 splenic CD5+ T cells. Mice had MHC-mismatched B6 into BALB/c GVHD, sampled day 7 or 14. The germline V and J ends were trimmed by 6 bases and 5 bases, with 6 bases remaining between them. CDR3 size: 11 residues. Germline assignment: CDR1 KGHPV and CDR2 FQNQEV (reference sequence). Notes on this clone: The gene names here belong to mouse. The read comes to an end 1 residue before the CDR3 does, leaving the germline J gene to fill in the end.

The clonotype originates from a female BALB/c mouse given C57BL/6 T cells with graft-versus-host disease after an allogeneic hematopoietic cell transplant. The gene calls are TRBV26 and TRBJ2-5; D uncertain. Sequenced sample: lymph node tissue. CDR3 loop: CASSWRDTQYF. The sequenced CDR3 bases are TGTGCCAGCAGCTGGAGAGACACCCAGTAC.